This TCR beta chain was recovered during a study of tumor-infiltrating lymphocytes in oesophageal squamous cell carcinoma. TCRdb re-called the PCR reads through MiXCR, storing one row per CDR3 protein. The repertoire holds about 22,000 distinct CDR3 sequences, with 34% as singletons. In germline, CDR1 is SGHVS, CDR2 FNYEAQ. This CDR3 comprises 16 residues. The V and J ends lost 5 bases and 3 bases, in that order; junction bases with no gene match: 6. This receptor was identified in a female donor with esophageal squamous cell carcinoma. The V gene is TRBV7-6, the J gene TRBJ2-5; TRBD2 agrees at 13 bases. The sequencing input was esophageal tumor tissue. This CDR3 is CASSLRTSGRKETQYF. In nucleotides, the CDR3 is TGTGCCAGCAGCCTCCGGACTAGCGGGAGAAAAGAGACCCAGTACTTC.